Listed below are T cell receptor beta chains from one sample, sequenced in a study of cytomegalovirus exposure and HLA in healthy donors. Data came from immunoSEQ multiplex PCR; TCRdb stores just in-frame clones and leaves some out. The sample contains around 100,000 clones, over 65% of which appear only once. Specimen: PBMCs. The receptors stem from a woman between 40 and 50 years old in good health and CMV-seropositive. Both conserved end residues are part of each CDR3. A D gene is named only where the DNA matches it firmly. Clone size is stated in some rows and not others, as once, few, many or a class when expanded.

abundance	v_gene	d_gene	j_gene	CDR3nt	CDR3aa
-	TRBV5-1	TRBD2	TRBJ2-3	TGCGCCAGCAGCACGACTAGCGGGGGGCTTGGAGATACGCAGTATTTT	CASSTTSGGLGDTQYF
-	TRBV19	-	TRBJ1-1	TGTGCCAGTTCGAACAGGTTCTCAGGGATGAACACTGAAGCTTTCTTT	CASSNRFSGMNTEAFF
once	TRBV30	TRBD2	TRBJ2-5	TGTGCCTGGAGTGTAGAACTAGCGGGAGGGCCCGGGTGGGAGACCCAGTACTTC	CAWSVELAGGPGWETQYF
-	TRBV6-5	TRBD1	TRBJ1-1	TGTGCCAGCATGGACAGGGGGAACACTGAAGCTTTCTTT	CASMDRGNTEAFF
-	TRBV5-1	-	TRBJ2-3	TGCGCCAGCAGCTTTGGAGGGGTGGGTACAGATACGCAGTATTTT	CASSFGGVGTDTQYF
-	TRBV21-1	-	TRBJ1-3	TGTGCCAGCAGCAGAGAGGACACCTCTGGAAACACCATATATTTT	CASSREDTSGNTIYF
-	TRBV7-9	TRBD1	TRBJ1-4	TGTGCCAGCAGCTTACTGGACAGGGGAGCTAATGAAAAACTGTTTTTT	CASSLLDRGANEKLFF
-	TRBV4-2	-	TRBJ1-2	TGTGCCAGCAGCCAAGATAGGGCGGGGGACAATGGCTACACCTTC	CASSQDRAGDNGYTF
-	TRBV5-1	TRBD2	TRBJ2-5	TGCGCCAGCAGCGCGAGCACTAGCGGTAAAGAGACCCAGTACTTC	CASSASTSGKETQYF
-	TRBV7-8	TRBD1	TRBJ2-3	TGTGCCAGCAGCTCCCTGGACAGGGTCTCCCAGGCGCAGTATTTT	CASSSLDRVSQAQYF
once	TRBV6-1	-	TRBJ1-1	TGTGCCAGCAACGAACGGGGGGGGGCTTGGACTGAAGCTTTCTTT	CASNERGGAWTEAFF
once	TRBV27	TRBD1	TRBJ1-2	TGTGCCAGCAGTTTAACGGGCCGCATCCCAGGGGGTGGCTACACCTTC	CASSLTGRIPGGGYTF
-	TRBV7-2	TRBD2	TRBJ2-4	TGTGCCAGCAGCCCACAGGGCGGGGGGGACGCCAAAAACATTCAGTACTTC	CASSPQGGGDAKNIQYF
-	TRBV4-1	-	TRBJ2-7	TGCGCCAGCAGCCACGGCCGGGACTCCGCTTTGTACGAGCAGTACTTC	CASSHGRDSALYEQYF
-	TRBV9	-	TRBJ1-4	TGTGCCAGCAGCTTAGCAGGGTTAGCTAATGAAAAACTGTTTTTT	CASSLAGLANEKLFF
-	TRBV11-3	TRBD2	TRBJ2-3	TGTGCCAGCAGCCCGAACGGCGGGAGTGACACAGATACGCAGTATTTT	CASSPNGGSDTDTQYF
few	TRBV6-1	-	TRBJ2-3	TGTGCCAGCGGTTTTCAGGGGTGGGGCACAGATACGCAGTATTTT	CASGFQGWGTDTQYF
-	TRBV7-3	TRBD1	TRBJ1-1	TGTGCCAGCAGCGCCAGGGGGACCACTGAAGCTTTCTTT	CASSARGTTEAFF
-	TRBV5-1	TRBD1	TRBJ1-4	TGCGCCAGCAGCTCGGGACAGGGTAATGAAAAACTGTTTTTT	CASSSGQGNEKLFF
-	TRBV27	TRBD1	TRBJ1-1	TGTGCCAGCAGTTCCTCCGGGACAGCGAACACTGAAGCTTTCTTT	CASSSSGTANTEAFF
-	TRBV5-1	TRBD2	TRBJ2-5	TGCGCCAGCAGCATGCGAACTAGCGACCAAGAGACCCAGTACTTC	CASSMRTSDQETQYF
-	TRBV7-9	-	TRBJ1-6	TGTGCCAGCAGCTTAGGTTACACGACTGGCCCCCTCCACTTT	CASSLGYTTGPLHF
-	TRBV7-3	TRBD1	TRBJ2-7	TGTGCCAGCAGCCTTGGGACAGGGGGAAAGGGATCCTACGAGCAGTACTTC	CASSLGTGGKGSYEQYF
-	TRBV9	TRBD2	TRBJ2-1	TGTGCCAGCAGCCCCGAAGGGCGGGGGGTGGGCAATGAGCAGTTCTTC	CASSPEGRGVGNEQFF
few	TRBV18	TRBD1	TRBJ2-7	TGTGCCAGCTCACCACCCGGACAGGGGAACTACGAGCAGTACTTC	CASSPPGQGNYEQYF
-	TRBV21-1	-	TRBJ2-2	TGTGCCAGCAGCAAATGCTTGACTTTCCAGGGGGCGCGCTGGACCGGGGAGCTGTTTTTT	CASSKCLTFQGARWTGELFF
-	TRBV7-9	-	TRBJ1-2	TGTGCCAGCAGCTTCGCGGGAGGGGGCTATGGCTACACCTTC	CASSFAGGGYGYTF
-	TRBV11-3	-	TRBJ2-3	TGTGCCAGCAGTCTAACAGGGGATACGCAGTATTTT	CASSLTGDTQYF
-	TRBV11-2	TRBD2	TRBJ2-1	TGTGCCAGCAGCTTAAGTTCGGGGGGCTACAATGAGCAGTTCTTC	CASSLSSGGYNEQFF
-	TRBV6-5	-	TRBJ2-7	TGTGCCAGCAGCACTTCCGGCAGGCCTTCTAACGAGCAGTACTTC	CASSTSGRPSNEQYF
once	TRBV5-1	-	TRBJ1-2	TGCGCCAGCAGCTTAGGGGCTTCTGCAGCTAACTATGGCTACACCTTC	CASSLGASAANYGYTF
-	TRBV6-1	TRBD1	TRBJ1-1	TGTGCCAGCAGTGAATTCCCGGGACAGGGTTCACCTTTCTTT	CASSEFPGQGSPFF
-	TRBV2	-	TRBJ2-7	TGTGCCAGCAGTGACCCCCCGAGGAGGGCCCGCGAGCAGTACTTC	CASSDPPRRAREQYF
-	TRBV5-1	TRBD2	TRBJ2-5	TGCGCCAGCAGTCTTCTACCGGGAGGGGAAGAGACCCAGTACTTC	CASSLLPGGEETQYF
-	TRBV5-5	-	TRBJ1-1	TGTGCCAGCAGCCACCATCCGGGAGCGGACACTGAAGCTTTCTTT	CASSHHPGADTEAFF
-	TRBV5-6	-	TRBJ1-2	TGTGCCAGCAGCTCCCTGGTGAAGGAGAGAGGCTACACCTTC	CASSSLVKERGYTF
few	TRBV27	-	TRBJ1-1	TGTGCCAGCAGCCGCGGGAGATTGAACACTGAAGCTTTCTTT	CASSRGRLNTEAFF
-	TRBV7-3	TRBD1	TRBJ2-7	TGTGCCAGCAGCTCGACAGGGGCGTCCTACGAGCAGTACTTC	CASSSTGASYEQYF
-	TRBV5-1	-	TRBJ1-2	TGCGCCAGCAGCCCACAAGTTTCCTATGGCTACACCTTC	CASSPQVSYGYTF
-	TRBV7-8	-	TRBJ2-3	TGTGCCAGCAGCTTAAGGTCGGGGGAGAGCACAGATACGCAGTATTTT	CASSLRSGESTDTQYF
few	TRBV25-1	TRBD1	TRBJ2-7	TGTGCCAGCAGTGAGGCGTGGGACAGGGCCTACGAGCAGTACTTC	CASSEAWDRAYEQYF
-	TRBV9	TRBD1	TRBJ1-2	TGTGCCAGCAGCGTCACTTATGGACAGGGAGGAGATGGCTACACCTTC	CASSVTYGQGGDGYTF
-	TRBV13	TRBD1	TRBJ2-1	TGTGCCAGCAGCCTAAGGGGACAGGTACACGATGAGCAGTTCTTC	CASSLRGQVHDEQFF
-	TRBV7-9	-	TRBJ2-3	TGTGCCAGCAGCTTCTTTCGAGCCGCGGGAGATACGCAGTATTTT	CASSFFRAAGDTQYF
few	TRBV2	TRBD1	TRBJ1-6	TGTGCCAGCAGTGATGAACAGGGGAAGAGATCACCCCTCCACTTT	CASSDEQGKRSPLHF